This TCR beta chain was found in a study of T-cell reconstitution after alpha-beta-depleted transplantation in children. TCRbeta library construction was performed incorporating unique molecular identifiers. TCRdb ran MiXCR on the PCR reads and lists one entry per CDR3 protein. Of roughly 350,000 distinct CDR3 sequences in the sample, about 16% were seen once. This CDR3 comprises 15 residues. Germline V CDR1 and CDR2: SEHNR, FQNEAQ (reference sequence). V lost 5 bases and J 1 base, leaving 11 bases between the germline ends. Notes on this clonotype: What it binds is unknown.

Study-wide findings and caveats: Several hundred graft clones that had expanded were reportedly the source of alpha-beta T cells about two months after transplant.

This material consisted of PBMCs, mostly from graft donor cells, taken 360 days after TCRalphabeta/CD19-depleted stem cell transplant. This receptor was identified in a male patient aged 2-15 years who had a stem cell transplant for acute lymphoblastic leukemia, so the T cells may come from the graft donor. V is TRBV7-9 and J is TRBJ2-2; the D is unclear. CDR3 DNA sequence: TGTGCCAGCAGCCCCCACAACGGGAACACCGGGGAGCTGTTTTTT. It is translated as CASSPHNGNTGELFF.